This TCR beta chain comes out of a study of T cells after posttransplantation cyclophosphamide. Germline V lookup: CDR1 SGHNT, CDR2 YYREEE (reference sequence). Deletions cut 6 bases from V and 5 bases from J, with 14 bases between. The CDR3 loop spans 13 amino acids. Sequencing was performed with immunoSEQ multiplex PCR; in TCRdb, only in-frame clones are kept and a portion is missing. The table records about 21,000 clones, about 86% of them present only once. Notes on the study in general: Recipient CMV seropositivity and CMV reactivation strongly tracked TRB clonality. Blood and skin or GI T cell repertoires showed limited TRB overlap. Later blood repertoires were often dominated by clones from the donor CD8+ memory compartment.

This clone was recorded once. The target antigen is unknown. Control samples came 1 year after myeloablative marrow transplants with methotrexate plus calcineurin inhibitor. This receptor was taken from a female patient in her 30s who received an allogeneic stem cell transplant from an unrelated donor, was CMV-positive, and had acute and chronic GVHD. The T cells may partly be graft donor cells. The rearrangement joins TRBV5-4 to TRBJ1-1; a weak D match, TRBD1 (6 bases). The starting material was PBMCs, obtained about 360 days after allogeneic stem cell transplant with calcineurin inhibitor and methotrexate. The CDR3 spells CASNQGSGTEAFF. The CDR3 DNA is TGTGCCAGCAACCAGGGGTCCGGGACTGAAGCTTTCTTT.